The 13 T cell receptor beta chains in this list originate from one sample, sequenced in a study of blood T cells in healthy people across ages. It was with a sample-barcoded 5' primer and a J-beta primer mix that a second PCR of roughly 7 to 12 cycles was run. Via MiXCR, TCRdb re-called the 5' RACE reads, giving one row per CDR3 protein. The sample has about 570,000 distinct CDR3 sequences; approximately 27% are singletons. Material for sequencing was blood. The receptor source for this set is a woman aged 70 to 79 in good health.

This clonotype was seen repeatedly, ten times or more. This rearrangement joins TRBV7-2 to TRBJ1-4; D gene unclear. This CDR3 has 12 residues. CDR1 SGHTA and CDR2 FQGNSA come from the germline V gene. The V gene lost 5 bases and the J gene lost 8 bases, with 9 bases spanning the gap. Here the CDR3 reads CASSPGLEKLFF. In DNA, the CDR3 is TGTGCCAGCAGCCCTGGTTTGGAAAAACTGTTTTTT.

The V call is TRBV20-1, the J call TRBJ1-1, with no clear D. This CDR3 region has 12 residues. In germline, CDR1 is DFQATT, CDR2 SNEGSKA (reference sequence). CDR3 region: CSVFGRNTEAFF. The CDR3 region has the DNA TGCAGCGTCTTCGGGAGGAACACTGAAGCTTTCTTT.

The genes are TRBV29-1 and TRBJ2-1; possibly TRBD2 for D (8 bases). The CDR3 consists of 16 residues. Germline V gives CDR1 SQVTM, CDR2 ANQGSEA. The CDR3 DNA sequence: TGCACCATCCCAGGGGGTAGCGGGGCGGGTATGAATGAGCAGTTCTTC. Translated, it gives CTIPGGSGAGMNEQFF.

This clonotype has just a few counts. The V and J genes are TRBV3-1 and TRBJ2-7; D remains ambiguous. CDR1 LGHDT and CDR2 YNNKEL come from the germline V gene (reference sequence). The V end was cut by 0 bases, the J end by 12 bases, with 15 bases between. This CDR3 comprises 13 residues. The CDR3 DNA sequence: TGTGCCAGCAGCCAAGAGTCTGGGAAGAGGCCGTACTTC. Translation gives CASSQESGKRPYF.

The chain uses TRBV20-1 and TRBJ2-1; 7 bases line up with TRBD1. With V trimmed by 2 bases and J by 10 bases, 8 bases remained unmatched. This CDR3 has 13 amino acids. Per germline, CDR1 DFQATT and CDR2 SNEGSKA (reference sequence). The CDR3 is CSARPPTGREQFF. CDR3 nucleotides: TGCAGTGCTAGACCGCCGACAGGGAGAGAGCAGTTCTTC.

This clonotype was recorded a few times. V gene TRBV7-3 combines with J gene TRBJ2-2; 11 nucleotides line up with TRBD2. With 5 bases clipped from V and 6 bases from J, the junction kept 5 bases outside the gene matches. The CDR3 contains 15 residues. Germline CDR1 SGHTA, CDR2 FQGTGA. Here the CDR3 reads CASSPRLAGSGELFF. CDR3 DNA: TGTGCCAGCAGCCCCCGACTAGCGGGGTCCGGGGAGCTGTTTTTT.

V and J are TRBV20-1 and TRBJ1-2; D is unclear. Between the trimmed V and J ends, which lost 3 bases and 5 bases, there was a span of 10 bases. Germline CDR1 and CDR2: DFQATT and SNEGSKA (reference sequence). This CDR3 is 12 amino acids long. CDR3 bases: TGCAGTGCTAGGGGCAGACAATATGGCTACACCTTC. This translates into CSARGRQYGYTF.

This clonotype was counted a few times. The gene calls are TRBV2 and TRBJ2-6; D might be TRBD1 (6 bases). CDR3 length equals 16 residues. The V gene's germline CDR1 is SNHLY and CDR2 FYNNEI. Trimming pared 8 bases from V and 1 base from J, leaving 15 bases between. Here the CDR3 DNA reads TGTGCCAGCGGTTCAGGGGTTAGGTCTGGGGCCAACGTCCTGACTTTC. This gives the protein CASGSGVRSGANVLTF. The entire variable domain, with the rest obtained from reference TRBV2 and TRBJ2-6, is as follows: EPEVTQTPSHQVTQMGQEVILRCVPISNHLYFYWYRQILGQKVEFLVSFYNNEISEKSEIFDDQFSVERPDGSNFTLKIRSTKLEDSAMYFCASGSGVRSGANVLTFGAGSRLTVL.

The chain recombines TRBV20-1 with TRBJ1-2; no clear D gene. The CDR3 runs 11 residues. Per the germline V gene, CDR1 is DFQATT and CDR2 is SNEGSKA (reference sequence). V was clipped by 1 base and J by 3 bases, with 3 bases between them. The CDR3 nucleotides are TGCAGTGCTAGAGCTTACTATGGCTACACCTTC. It specifies CSARAYYGYTF.

V gene TRBV5-1 combines with J gene TRBJ2-1; TRBD2 agrees at 12 bases. Germline CDR1 is SGHRS and CDR2 is YFSETQ. Trimming removed 1 base from V and 6 bases from J; junction bases left unmatched: 2. CDR3 length equals 15 residues. CDR3 sequence: CASSLSLAGGNEQFF. CDR3 DNA: TGCGCCAGCAGCTTGTCACTAGCGGGGGGCAATGAGCAGTTCTTC. Using reference TRBV5-1 and TRBJ2-1 for the parts outside the CDR3, the full variable domain is KAGVTQTPRYLIKTRGQQVTLSCSPISGHRSVSWYQQTPGQGLQFLFEYFSETQRNKGNFPGRFSGRQFSNSRSEMNVSTLELGDSALYLCASSLSLAGGNEQFFGPGTRLTVL.

The CDR3 DNA reads TGCGCCAGCAGCTTGGAAGCGGGGGGAAATAGAGAGACCCAGTACTTC. Translation gives CASSLEAGGNRETQYF. The rearrangement links TRBV5-1 to TRBJ2-5, with TRBD2 matching over 9 bases. V was pared by 0 bases and J by 4 bases, with 7 bases of the junction left unmatched. The CDR3 consists of 16 residues. Germline V lookup: CDR1 SGHRS, CDR2 YFSETQ.

This chain connects TRBV10-3 to TRBJ2-2, with a tentative D call TRBD2 (6 bases). CDR1 is ENHRY and CDR2 is SYGVKD in the germline V gene. Trimming took off 0 bases at V and 0 bases at J, with 20 bases between the two ends. This CDR3 comprises 20 residues. The CDR3 sequence is CAISESYGGAGNANTGELFF. CDR3 nucleotide sequence: TGTGCCATCAGTGAGTCGTATGGCGGGGCCGGAAACGCGAACACCGGGGAGCTGTTTTTT.

This clonotype was seen only a few times. The CDR3 loop is CASSSGTHRLRTDTQYF. The CDR3 DNA sequence: TGTGCCAGCAGCTCCGGGACGCATCGCCTACGCACAGATACGCAGTATTTT. The chain recombines TRBV5-6 with TRBJ2-3, with D perhaps TRBD1 or TRBD2 (5 bases each). The V gene's germline CDR1 is SGHDT and CDR2 YYEEEE. The CDR3 loop spans 17 amino acids. The V end lost 3 bases, the J end lost 1 base, and 18 bases lay between the germline ends. The full variable domain, in which reference TRBV5-6 and TRBJ2-3 provide the parts outside the CDR3, is DAGVTQSPTHLIKTRGQQVTLRCSPKSGHDTVSWYQQALGQGPQFIFQYYEEEERQRGNFPDRFSGHQFPNYSSELNVNALLLGDSALYLCASSSGTHRLRTDTQYFGPGTRLTVL.